This T cell receptor beta chain was sequenced during a study of human T cells and chemical hapten exposure. In TCRdb, the RACE reads were re-called with MiXCR into one record per CDR3 protein. Among roughly 160,000 distinct CDR3 sequences, about 14% were seen once, and the ten largest hold about 1.7%. This clonotype was recorded many times. Germline loops: CDR1 KGHDR, CDR2 SFDVKD. The J segment lost 4 bases and the V segment lost 12 bases, leaving 10 bases of the junction unmatched. The CDR3 length is 14 residues. Time point defined: patch test 1, 2 weeks after DPC sensitization. The treatment: therapeutic diphenylcyclopropenone sensitization with weekly scalp DPC. Blood collection took place prior to placing each patch test.

The sample was whole blood, taken in connection with sensitization to the hapten diphenylcyclopropenone (DPC). This receptor was taken from a woman aged 25 to 45 with alopecia areata. Some clones in this sample may be carry-over from other donors' samples. The chain has TRBV24-1 and TRBJ2-2, with 7 bases fitting TRBD1. The CDR3 reads CAAQRRQGTGELFF. The CDR3 DNA reads as TGTGCCGCTCAACGCCGACAGGGCACCGGGGAGCTGTTTTTT.